Listed here are 27 T cell receptor beta chains from one sample, sequenced in a study of shared T cell receptors in the human thymus. Here immunoSEQ multiplex PCR was the method, and the copy in TCRdb shows in-frame clones only, minus some. The data hold 540,000 or so clones, with approximately 78% observed a single time. These records were also assigned to another study, of human thymus T cells.

Source material: thymocytes. The receptor set was obtained from a boy younger than two with a congenital heart defect.

V is TRBV11-3 and J is TRBJ1-5; the match to TRBD1 covers 7 bases. V lost 2 bases and J lost 5; bases outside the gene matches: 3. The CDR3 is 14 residues long. The germline V gene has CDR1 SGHNT and CDR2 YENEEA. CDR3 protein: CASSLSGQDQPQHF. CDR3 DNA: TGTGCCAGCAGCTTAAGTGGACAGGATCAGCCCCAGCATTTT. The full variable domain, rest sourced from reference TRBV11-3 and TRBJ1-5, is EAGVVQSPRYKIIEKKQPVAFWCNPISGHNTLYWYLQNLGQGPELLIRYENEEAVDDSQLPKDRFSAERLKGVDSTLKIQPAELGDSAVYLCASSLSGQDQPQHFGDGTRLSIL.

The chain combines TRBV27 with TRBJ2-7; 15 bases align to TRBD2. The length of the CDR3 is 24 residues. V shed 3 bases, J shed 6 bases, and the junction held 30 bases outside the gene matches. Germline V gives CDR1 MNHEY, CDR2 SMNVEV (reference sequence). The CDR3 sequence is CASSFLTPQTGTSGRPPHPVEQYF. The CDR3 bases are TGTGCCAGCAGTTTCTTAACCCCACAGACAGGGACTAGCGGGAGGCCCCCCCATCCCGTCGAGCAGTACTTC.

The chain links TRBV12-5 to TRBJ1-5, with D uncertain. The CDR3 consists of 14 residues. Per germline, CDR1 LGHNT and CDR2 FRNRAP. V shed 2 bases and J shed 5 bases, with 10 bases lying between them. The CDR3 DNA reads TGTGCTAGTGGTTTGACGGGTTTCGATCAGCCCCAGCATTTT. This codes for CASGLTGFDQPQHF.

The chain is built from TRBV14 and TRBJ1-4; D remains unclear. CDR3 size: 17 residues. Deletions cut 4 bases from V and 3 bases from J, with 18 bases between. Per the germline V gene, CDR1 is SGHDN and CDR2 is FVKESK. The CDR3 loop reads CASSPSALRASNEKLFF. The CDR3 DNA follows: TGTGCCAGCAGCCCCTCTGCCTTACGAGCGTCTAATGAAAAACTGTTTTTT. Full variable domain (rest looked up from reference TRBV14 and TRBJ1-4): EAGVTQFPSHSVIEKGQTVTLRCDPISGHDNLYWYRRVMGKEIKFLLHFVKESKQDESGMPNNRFLAERTGGTYSTLKVQPAELEDSGVYFCASSPSALRASNEKLFFGSGTQLSVL.

The chain recombines TRBV14 with TRBJ2-1; a weak D match, TRBD2 (6 bases). The CDR3 has 14 residues. Germline V gene data show CDR1 as SGHDN and CDR2 as FVKESK. V was trimmed by 3 bases and J by 9 bases, leaving 15 bases between them. CDR3 amino acids: CASSQGRRGTEQFF. As DNA, the CDR3 is TGTGCCAGCAGCCAGGGCAGGCGGGGCACTGAGCAGTTCTTC.

V and J are TRBV19 and TRBJ2-1; 8 bases are shared with TRBD2. Germline V lookup: CDR1 LNHDA, CDR2 SQIVND (reference sequence). J lost 6 bases, V lost 1 base, and 5 bases had no gene match. The CDR3 contains 15 residues. The CDR3 here is CASSIAGGPVNEQFF. As DNA, the CDR3 is TGTGCCAGTAGTATAGCGGGGGGGCCAGTCAATGAGCAGTTCTTC.

The chain links TRBV7-2 to TRBJ2-3; TRBD1 aligns across 11 bases. The CDR3 has 15 residues. The germline CDR1 and CDR2 sequences are SGHTA and FQGNSA. V shed 4 bases and J 5 bases; nucleotides not matched to a gene: 5. This CDR3 reads CASSWTGGAGDTQYF. CDR3 DNA: TGTGCCAGCAGCTGGACAGGGGGCGCGGGAGATACGCAGTATTTT.

The V gene is TRBV2, the J gene TRBJ2-5; TRBD2 matches 12 bases. This CDR3 is built from 20 residues. Trimming at V came to 1 base and at J to 1 base, leaving 13 bases not matched to a gene. Germline CDR1 SNHLY, CDR2 FYNNEI. CDR3 residues: CASSEVGGPASGRAQETQYF. DNA of the CDR3: TGTGCCAGCAGTGAAGTTGGCGGGCCGGCTAGCGGGAGGGCCCAAGAGACCCAGTACTTC. The whole variable domain, filled in from reference TRBV2 and TRBJ2-5, reads EPEVTQTPSHQVTQMGQEVILRCVPISNHLYFYWYRQILGQKVEFLVSFYNNEISEKSEIFDDQFSVERPDGSNFTLKIRSTKLEDSAMYFCASSEVGGPASGRAQETQYFGPGTRLLVL.

The sample holds a few counts of this clone. The chain links TRBV5-6 to TRBJ2-1, with 11 positions matching TRBD2. Germline V gene data show CDR1 as SGHDT and CDR2 as YYEEEE. J gave up 7 bases and V 4 bases, and 10 bases lay outside the gene matches. The CDR3 contains 16 residues. The CDR3 protein is CASSPLAGGPRNEQFF. The CDR3 nucleotides read TGTGCCAGCAGCCCTTTAGCGGGAGGGCCGCGGAATGAGCAGTTCTTC.

The V and J genes are TRBV30 and TRBJ2-1, with 8 bases that match TRBD2. The V segment lost 4 bases and the J segment 8 bases; nucleotides outside the gene matches: 7. CDR1 and CDR2 from the germline V gene are GTSNPN and SVGIG (reference sequence). CDR3 size: 13 residues. CDR3 DNA: TGTGCCTGGACCCGGACTAGCCGGCATGAGCAGTTCTTC. This gives the protein CAWTRTSRHEQFF.

The rearrangement links TRBV4-3 to TRBJ2-5, with D perhaps TRBD1 (5 bases). Trimming cost V 6 bases and J 7 bases, with 12 bases left between them. Germline CDR1 LGHNA, CDR2 YSLEER. CDR3 length: 12 residues. This chain's CDR3 is CASRSGSGTQYF. DNA for the CDR3: TGCGCCAGCAGATCAGGGTCGGGGACCCAGTACTTC.

This chain links TRBV14 with TRBJ2-7; no clear D gene. Trimming removed 2 bases from V and 2 bases from J, with 16 bases in between. Germline V gives CDR1 SGHDN, CDR2 FVKESK. The CDR3 is 16 amino acids. The CDR3 region has the DNA TGTGCCAGCAGCCAAAGCTGCGTGGGCCCGACCTACGAGCAGTACTTC. It is translated as CASSQSCVGPTYEQYF.

The chain links TRBV27 to TRBJ2-4; 14 positions agree with TRBD2. Trimming removed 3 bases from V and 3 bases from J; junction bases left unmatched: 13. Per the germline V gene, CDR1 is MNHEY and CDR2 is SMNVEV (reference sequence). This CDR3 contains 20 residues. Here the CDR3 reads CASSFDNGTSGSRSKNIQYF. CDR3 coding DNA: TGTGCCAGCAGTTTTGACAACGGGACTAGCGGGAGTAGGAGCAAAAACATTCAGTACTTC.

The rearrangement joins TRBV11-2 to TRBJ2-1, with 7 positions matching TRBD2. In germline, CDR1 is SGHAT, CDR2 FQNNGV. V lost 7 bases and J lost 2; bases outside the gene matches: 11. The CDR3 length is 16 residues. CDR3 protein: CASTSGEGRAYNEQFF. In DNA, the CDR3 is TGTGCCAGCACCTCGGGGGAGGGACGGGCCTACAATGAGCAGTTCTTC.

The V call is TRBV5-4, the J call TRBJ2-3; 7 bases fit TRBD2. Germline CDR1 is SGHNT and CDR2 is YYREEE (reference sequence). CDR3 length: 15 residues. The trim removed 5 bases at V and 1 base at J, leaving 7 bases unmatched. The CDR3 DNA is TGTGCCAGCAGGCACCGGGGGGACCGCACAGATACGCAGTATTTT. It encodes CASRHRGDRTDTQYF. The complete variable domain, with remaining parts taken from reference TRBV5-4 and TRBJ2-3, reads ETGVTQSPTHLIKTRGQQVTLRCSSQSGHNTVSWYQQALGQGPQFIFQYYREEENGRGNFPPRFSGLQFPNYSSELNVNALELDDSALYLCASRHRGDRTDTQYFGPGTRLTVL.

The V and J genes are TRBV28 and TRBJ1-2; 7 positions agree with TRBD1. Germline lookup yields CDR1 MDHEN and CDR2 SYDVKM. The CDR3 has 19 residues. J lost 6 bases, V lost 3 bases, and 22 bases had no gene match. Here the CDR3 reads CASSFPPHHFSTGSHGYTF. CDR3 sequence (DNA): TGTGCCAGCAGTTTCCCCCCGCACCATTTTTCGACAGGGTCGCATGGCTACACCTTC.

This chain links TRBV5-1 with TRBJ2-7; the match to TRBD1 covers 8 bases. The CDR3 extends over 13 amino acids. Trimming at V came to 3 bases and at J to 4 bases, leaving 3 bases not matched to a gene. The germline CDR1 and CDR2 sequences are SGHRS and YFSETQ. The CDR3 loop is CASSWDRNYEQYF. The CDR3 DNA reads as TGCGCCAGCAGCTGGGACAGGAATTACGAGCAGTACTTC.

The chain employs TRBV29-1 and TRBJ1-2; D call uncertain. The V end lost 0 bases, the J end lost 3 bases, and 11 bases lay between the germline ends. The germline CDR1 and CDR2 sequences are SQVTM and ANQGSEA. The CDR3 loop spans 14 amino acids. The CDR3: CSVEDLPSHYGYTF. CDR3 DNA: TGCAGCGTTGAAGATCTCCCCTCCCACTATGGCTACACCTTC.

V gene TRBV7-8 combines with J gene TRBJ2-7, with D possibly matching TRBD2 (6 bases). Germline CDR1 reads SGHVS; CDR2 reads FQNEAQ. The CDR3 sequence is 15 residues long. Trimming removed 5 bases at V and 4 bases at J, with 18 bases between. CDR3 DNA sequence: TGTGCCAGCAGCCTCCGGGACTCCGGTCGATACGAGCAGTACTTC. It codes for CASSLRDSGRYEQYF.

The chain uses TRBV27 and TRBJ1-5; D is ambiguous. Trimming took 3 bases from V and 5 from J, leaving 5 bases between them. The V gene's germline CDR1 is MNHEY and CDR2 SMNVEV (reference sequence). The CDR3 runs to 12 residues. In DNA, the CDR3 is TGTGCCAGCAGTTTTCTTCATCAGCCCCAGCATTTT. Translating gives CASSFLHQPQHF.

This chain links TRBV28 with TRBJ2-3; 7 bases align to TRBD2. Germline values: CDR1 MDHEN, CDR2 SYDVKM. V lost 7 bases and J lost 0; bases outside the gene matches: 13. The CDR3 runs 17 residues. CDR3: CASMGGVASASTDTQYF. The CDR3 coding sequence is TGTGCCAGCATGGGGGGGGTGGCTAGCGCAAGCACAGATACGCAGTATTTT.

The chain combines TRBV2 with TRBJ2-7; D might be TRBD2 (6 bases). The V end was cut by 8 bases, the J end by 0 bases, with 17 bases between. The CDR3 has 15 amino acids. CDR1 is SNHLY and CDR2 is FYNNEI in the germline V gene. CDR3 region: CASGSGDSRSYEQYF. CDR3 coding DNA: TGTGCCAGCGGTTCGGGGGACTCTCGCTCCTACGAGCAGTACTTC. Based on the CDR3 plus reference TRBV2 and TRBJ2-7, the full variable domain is EPEVTQTPSHQVTQMGQEVILRCVPISNHLYFYWYRQILGQKVEFLVSFYNNEISEKSEIFDDQFSVERPDGSNFTLKIRSTKLEDSAMYFCASGSGDSRSYEQYFGPGTRLTVT.

The V call is TRBV2, the J call TRBJ1-2; 8 bases are shared with TRBD1. CDR1 and CDR2 (germline): SNHLY, FYNNEI. This CDR3 spans 18 amino acids. Germline trimming cut 7 bases from V and 4 bases from J; bases unmatched to any gene: 20. CDR3 amino acids: CASTWTGTLRPLTYGYTF. In DNA, the CDR3 is TGTGCCAGCACCTGGACAGGGACCCTTAGACCCCTCACCTATGGCTACACCTTC. Full variable domain (outside the CDR3, taken from reference TRBV2 and TRBJ1-2): EPEVTQTPSHQVTQMGQEVILRCVPISNHLYFYWYRQILGQKVEFLVSFYNNEISEKSEIFDDQFSVERPDGSNFTLKIRSTKLEDSAMYFCASTWTGTLRPLTYGYTFGSGTRLTVV.

The rearrangement uses TRBV5-1 and TRBJ2-4; the match to TRBD1 covers 8 bases. V was clipped by 7 bases and J by 1 base; unmatched bases: 13. Germline assignment: CDR1 SGHRS and CDR2 YFSETQ. The CDR3 is 17 residues long. The CDR3 sequence: CASSGTGVSGAKNIQYF. In DNA, the CDR3 is TGCGCCAGCTCTGGGACAGGAGTATCTGGGGCCAAAAACATTCAGTACTTC.

This sequence joins TRBV20-1 and TRBJ2-7; D remains unclear. The V and J ends lost 4 bases and 5 bases respectively, with 9 bases between them. The CDR3 sequence is 11 residues long. CDR1 and CDR2 (germline): DFQATT, SNEGSKA (reference sequence). The CDR3 nucleotides read TGCAGTGCTAATCCATCAGACGAGCAGTACTTC. It codes for CSANPSDEQYF.

The CDR3, as DNA: TGTGCCAGCAGCCCATCACCTAGCTGGCCCCCGGGGGAGCAGTACTTC. Protein: CASSPSPSWPPGEQYF. This sequence joins TRBV28 and TRBJ2-7, with D maybe TRBD2 (5 bases). Trimming pared 6 bases from V and 7 bases from J, leaving 25 bases between. CDR3 length: 16 residues. Germline V gene sequence: CDR1 MDHEN, CDR2 SYDVKM.

The V gene is TRBV29-1, the J gene TRBJ1-1, with D perhaps TRBD1 (6 bases). V gave up 1 base and J gave up 6 bases, with 9 bases separating them. The CDR3 is 12 residues long. Germline V gene lookup returns CDR1 SQVTM and CDR2 ANQGSEA. CDR3 sequence reads: CSVEGRTAEAFF. The DNA for the CDR3 is TGCAGCGTTGAAGGTCGGACAGCTGAAGCTTTCTTT.